This T cell receptor (beta chain) was recovered during a study of radiotherapy plus CTLA-4 blockade in lung cancer. This CDR3 is 15 amino acids long. CDR1 and CDR2 (germline): SGHTA, FQGNSA. Germline trimming cut 2 bases from V and 0 bases from J; bases unmatched to any gene: 4. The repertoire was sequenced with immunoSEQ multiplex PCR; TCRdb's copy has only in-frame clones and lacks some. The sample comprises 75,000 to 100,000 clones, around four fifths of which are singletons, and around 3% rests with the top ten. The specimen was peripheral blood, collected from a patient treated with radiotherapy plus ipilimumab. The rearrangement joins TRBV7-2 to TRBJ2-7, with 7 bases fitting TRBD2. This clonotype was sampled from a human donor with non-small cell lung cancer who had a partial response to radiotherapy plus ipilimumab. CDR3 protein: CASSLLGGSSYEQYF. The CDR3 DNA reads as TGTGCCAGCAGCTTACTTGGCGGGAGCTCCTACGAGCAGTACTTC.